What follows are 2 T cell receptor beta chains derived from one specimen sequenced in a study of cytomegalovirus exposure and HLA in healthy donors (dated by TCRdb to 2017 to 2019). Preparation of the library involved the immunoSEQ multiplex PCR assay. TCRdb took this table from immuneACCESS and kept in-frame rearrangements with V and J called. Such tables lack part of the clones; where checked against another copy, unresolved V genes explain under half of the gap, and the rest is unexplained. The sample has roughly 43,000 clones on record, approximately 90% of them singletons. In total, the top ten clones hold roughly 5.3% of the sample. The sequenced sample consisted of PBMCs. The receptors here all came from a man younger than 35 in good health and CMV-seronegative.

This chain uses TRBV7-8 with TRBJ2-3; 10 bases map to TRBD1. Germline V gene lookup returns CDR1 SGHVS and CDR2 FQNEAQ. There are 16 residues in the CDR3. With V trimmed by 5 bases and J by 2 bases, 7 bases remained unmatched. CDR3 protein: CASSTYDRGPTDTQYF. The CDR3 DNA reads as TGTGCCAGCAGCACCTACGACAGGGGGCCCACAGATACGCAGTATTTT. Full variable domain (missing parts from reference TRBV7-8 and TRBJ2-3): GAGVSQSPRYKVAKRGQDVALRCDPISGHVSLFWYQQALGQGPEFLTYFQNEAQLDKSGLPSDRFFAERPEGSVSTLKIQRTQQEDSAVYLCASSTYDRGPTDTQYFGPGTRLTVL.

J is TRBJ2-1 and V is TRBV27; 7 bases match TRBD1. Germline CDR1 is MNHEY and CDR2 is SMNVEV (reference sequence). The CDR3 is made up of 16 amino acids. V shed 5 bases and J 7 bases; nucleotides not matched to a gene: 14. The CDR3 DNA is TGTGCCAGCAGTCCCGCTACGACAGGGACGGGAAATGAGCAGTTCTTC. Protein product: CASSPATTGTGNEQFF.